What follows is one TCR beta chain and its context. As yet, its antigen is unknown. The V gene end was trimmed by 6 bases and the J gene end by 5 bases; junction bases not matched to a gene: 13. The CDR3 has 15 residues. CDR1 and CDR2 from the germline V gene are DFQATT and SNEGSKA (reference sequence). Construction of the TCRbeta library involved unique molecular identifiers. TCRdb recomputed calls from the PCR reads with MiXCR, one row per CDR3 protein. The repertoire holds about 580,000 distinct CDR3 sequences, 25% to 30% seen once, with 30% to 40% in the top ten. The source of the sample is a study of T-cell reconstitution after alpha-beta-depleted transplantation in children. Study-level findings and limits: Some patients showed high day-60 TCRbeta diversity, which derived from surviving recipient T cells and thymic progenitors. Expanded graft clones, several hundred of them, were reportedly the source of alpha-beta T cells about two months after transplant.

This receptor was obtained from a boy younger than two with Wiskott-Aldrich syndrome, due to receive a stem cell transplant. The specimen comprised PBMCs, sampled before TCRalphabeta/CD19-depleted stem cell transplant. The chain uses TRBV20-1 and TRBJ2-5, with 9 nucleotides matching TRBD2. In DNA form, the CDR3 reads TGCAGTGCCGCTCCCCTAGCGGGGCAGGGTGAGACCCAGTACTTC. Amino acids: CSAAPLAGQGETQYF.